The source of this T cell receptor (beta chain) is a study of T cell changes during pregnancy in multiple sclerosis. Clones were sequenced by immunoSEQ multiplex PCR, and TCRdb holds only the in-frame ones, with some missing. The sample holds 45,000 to 65,000 clones, nearly 95% seen once. The source of this sequence is a female donor with multiple sclerosis, enrolled in a pregnancy study. Sequenced material: CD8+ T cells from peripheral blood mononuclear cells, taken in the third trimester of pregnancy.

This CDR3 reads CASSILEGTSGTPDTQYF. CDR3 DNA: TGTGCCAGTAGTATTCTCGAGGGAACTAGCGGGACCCCAGATACGCAGTATTTT. The rearrangement joins TRBV19 to TRBJ2-3; 10 positions match TRBD2. Germline V gene data show CDR1 as LNHDA and CDR2 as SQIVND (reference sequence). V shed 3 bases and J 4 bases; nucleotides not matched to a gene: 13. CDR3 length: 18 residues. Complete variable domain (other parts from reference TRBV19 and TRBJ2-3): DGGITQSPKYLFRKEGQNVTLSCEQNLNHDAMYWYRQDPGQGLRLIYYSQIVNDFQKGDIAEGYSVSREKKESFPLTVTSAQKNPTAFYLCASSILEGTSGTPDTQYFGPGTRLTVL.